The TCR beta chain under discussion was sequenced for a study of T cells in Graves' hyperthyroidism and ophthalmopathy. The germline V gene encodes CDR1 MDHEN and CDR2 SYDVKM. The CDR3 sequence is 15 residues long. J was trimmed by 1 base and V by 2 bases; bases with no gene match: 1. Amplification of TCR beta CDR3 regions was performed using RNA transcripts as template. Primed by the HTBI set, a first-round RT-PCR was run on the TCR CDR3. TCRdb re-called the multiplex PCR reads through MiXCR, storing one row per CDR3 protein. This repertoire shows under 250,000 distinct CDR3 sequences, roughly a quarter found once; its top ten account for around 32%. This clonotype was seen at least ten times.

This TCR derives from a woman aged 40 to 50 with Graves' ophthalmopathy. The sequencing input was blood. This chain joins TRBV28 and TRBJ2-2, with 7 bases that match TRBD2. CDR3 region: CASSLPSGNTGELFF. DNA of the CDR3: TGTGCCAGCAGTTTACCTAGCGGGAACACCGGGGAGCTGTTTTTT.